Presented here are 7 T cell receptor beta chains from one specimen sequenced in a study of cytomegalovirus exposure and HLA in healthy donors. Both 60 Vbeta primers and 13 Jbeta primers went into the PCR. Here immunoSEQ multiplex PCR was the method, and the copy in TCRdb shows in-frame clones only, minus some. Its listing shows 70,000 or so clones. Sequencing was performed on PBMCs. These receptors were obtained from a man aged 35-49 years in good health and CMV-seronegative.

The rearrangement joins TRBV10-3 to TRBJ2-5; possibly TRBD2 for D (6 bases). Trimming stripped 6 bases from V and 2 bases from J, with 16 bases between. The CDR3 spans 15 residues. Germline CDR1 ENHRY, CDR2 SYGVKD. CDR3 amino acids: CAIRDSGAFQETQYF. CDR3 nucleotide sequence: TGTGCCATCAGAGATAGCGGAGCCTTTCAAGAGACCCAGTACTTC.

V usage is TRBV4-1 and J usage is TRBJ2-7; TRBD2 aligns across 10 bases. The germline gives CDR1 MGHRA, CDR2 YSYEKL. The CDR3 spans 17 residues. Germline trimming cut 3 bases from V and 2 bases from J; bases unmatched to any gene: 10. The chain's CDR3 is CASSQRFGLADPYEQYF. DNA for the CDR3: TGCGCCAGCAGCCAGCGTTTCGGACTAGCGGACCCCTACGAGCAGTACTTC.

The chain uses TRBV4-1 and TRBJ1-3; no firm D call. The CDR3 consists of 16 residues. CDR1 and CDR2 from the germline V gene are MGHRA and YSYEKL. V dropped 0 bases and J dropped 3 bases, with 12 bases sitting between them. CDR3 nucleotides: TGCGCCAGCAGCCAAGATGATACGGTTATTGGAAACACCATATATTTT. Amino acid sequence: CASSQDDTVIGNTIYF.

The chain combines TRBV6-5 with TRBJ2-5; maybe TRBD1 (5 bases). The J call may be faulty, since TRBJ2-7 better matches the DNA end. CDR1 and CDR2 (germline): MNHEY, SVGAGI. The CDR3 is 13 amino acids. The CDR3 reads CASSYGQSYEQYF. CDR3 sequence (DNA): TGTGCCAGCAGTTACGGACAATCCTACGAGCAGTACTTC.

The chain carries TRBV30 and TRBJ1-2; D not certain. Germline V gene data show CDR1 as GTSNPN and CDR2 as SVGIG (reference sequence). The CDR3 extends over 13 amino acids. The V end lost 5 bases, the J end lost 4 bases, and 14 bases lay between the germline ends. This CDR3 reads CAWSTQTAYGYTF. The CDR3 DNA reads as TGTGCCTGGTCGACTCAGACGGCCTATGGCTACACCTTC.

The rearrangement links TRBV14 to TRBJ1-3, with a weak D call TRBD1 (6 bases). Germline V gives CDR1 SGHDN, CDR2 FVKESK. V dropped 6 bases and J dropped 0 bases, with 9 bases sitting between them. The CDR3 totals 14 residues. The CDR3 reads CASRWGPSGNTIYF. The CDR3 nucleotides read TGTGCCAGCAGGTGGGGGCCCTCTGGAAACACCATATATTTT. The whole variable domain, remainder taken from reference TRBV14 and TRBJ1-3, is EAGVTQFPSHSVIEKGQTVTLRCDPISGHDNLYWYRRVMGKEIKFLLHFVKESKQDESGMPNNRFLAERTGGTYSTLKVQPAELEDSGVYFCASRWGPSGNTIYFGEGSWLTVV.

The V gene is TRBV4-3, the J gene TRBJ1-3; D gene uncertain. Per germline, CDR1 LGHNA and CDR2 YSLEER. The CDR3 consists of 15 residues. Trimming removed 0 bases at V and 7 bases at J, with 13 bases between. The CDR3 is CASSQERHSGNTIYF. In nucleotides, the CDR3 is TGCGCCAGCAGCCAAGAAAGGCACAGTGGGAACACCATATATTTT.